A single sample gave rise to the 30 T cell receptor beta chains below, sequenced in a study of T cell repertoires in cytomegalovirus infection. TCRdb analysed the reads with MiXCR anew, one entry per CDR3 protein. The repertoire holds approximately 730,000 distinct CDR3 sequences, with approximately 32% as singletons. What these receptors recognize is not known. The specimen comprised cultured CD8+ T cells from PBMCs, sampled from culture after CMV antigen stimulation. Receptor source: a human donor in good health (CMV status not recorded). Some clones in this sample may be carry-over from other donors' samples.

The rearrangement joins TRBV10-3 to TRBJ2-7; D call uncertain. CDR1 ENHRY and CDR2 SYGVKD come from the germline V gene. The CDR3 totals 11 residues. Trimming stripped 3 bases from V and 6 bases from J, with 6 bases between. CDR3 sequence: CAISDRTEQYF. CDR3 sequence (DNA): TGTGCCATCAGTGACAGGACCGAGCAGTACTTC.

The chain combines TRBV2 with TRBJ1-1, with D possibly matching TRBD1 (5 bases). Trimming took off 11 bases at V and 8 bases at J, with 15 bases between the two ends. The length of the CDR3 is 11 residues. The germline CDR1 and CDR2 sequences are SNHLY and FYNNEI. CDR3 region: CAGLTGAEAFF. CDR3 nucleotide sequence: TGTGCCGGCCTCACCGGGGCCGAAGCTTTCTTT.

V and J are TRBV20-1 and TRBJ2-7; D may be TRBD1 or TRBD2 (7 bases each). V was trimmed by 5 bases and J by 8 bases, leaving 22 bases between them. Germline CDR1 DFQATT, CDR2 SNEGSKA (reference sequence). This CDR3 has 14 amino acids. The CDR3 sequence is CSAPRQGGALQQYF. The DNA for the CDR3 is TGCAGTGCTCCGCGACAGGGAGGGGCCCTACAGCAGTACTTC.

The chain uses TRBV2 and TRBJ1-1, with TRBD1 identical over 7 bases. J gave up 0 bases and V 5 bases, and 9 bases lay outside the gene matches. The CDR3 length is 16 residues. From germline, CDR1 is SNHLY and CDR2 FYNNEI. CDR3 amino acids: CASSHDRVYMNTEAFF. Here the CDR3 DNA reads TGTGCCAGCAGTCACGACAGGGTTTATATGAACACTGAAGCTTTCTTT.

In this sample, this clonotype turned up a few times. The gene calls are TRBV6-2 or TRBV6-3 and TRBJ1-5; D is unclear. CDR1 and CDR2 from the germline V gene are MNHEY and SVGEGT. V shed 6 bases and J shed 3 bases, with 12 bases lying between them. The CDR3 length is 14 residues. CDR3 loop: CASRRHEINQPQHF. DNA for the CDR3: TGTGCCAGCAGGAGACACGAGATCAATCAGCCCCAGCATTTT.

The rearrangement joins TRBV7-6 to TRBJ2-2; 8 nucleotides line up with TRBD1. Germline V CDR1 and CDR2: SGHVS, FNYEAQ. The junction had 5 bases not matched to a gene; V was cut back by 5 bases and J by 0 bases. The CDR3 loop spans 16 amino acids. This CDR3 reads CASSPRQGSNTGELFF. The DNA for the CDR3 is TGTGCCAGCAGCCCAAGACAGGGGTCGAACACCGGGGAGCTGTTTTTT.

The chain has TRBV2 and TRBJ1-2; D is perhaps TRBD1 (5 bases). Germline CDR1 is SNHLY and CDR2 is FYNNEI. The CDR3 length is 13 residues. With 11 bases removed from V and 2 bases from J, the gap between germline ends came to 15 bases. CDR3: CAYLQGANYGYTF. CDR3 DNA: TGTGCCTATTTACAAGGGGCCAACTATGGCTACACCTTC.

J is TRBJ2-7 and V is TRBV7-3; D unclear. From germline, CDR1 is SGHTA and CDR2 FQGTGA. With 2 bases removed from V and 5 bases from J, the gap between germline ends came to 10 bases. This CDR3 is built from 13 residues. The CDR3 DNA reads as TGTGCCAGCAGCTTAGCCCCCTGGGACGAGCAGTACGTC. Amino acids: CASSLAPWDEQYV.

This clonotype has a handful of counts. The genes are TRBV6-6 and TRBJ2-3; 10 nucleotides match TRBD2. V lost 0 bases and J lost 2; bases outside the gene matches: 5. Germline V lookup: CDR1 MNHNY, CDR2 SVGAGI (reference sequence). This CDR3 spans 17 amino acids. In DNA, the CDR3 is TGTGCCAGCAGTTACTCGCCTAGCGGGGGACTCACAGATACGCAGTATTTT. Translating gives CASSYSPSGGLTDTQYF.

This clonotype was seen more than once but under ten times. The rearrangement uses TRBV7-9 and TRBJ1-4; possibly TRBD1 for D (6 bases). The CDR3 is made up of 14 amino acids. CDR1 is SEHNR and CDR2 is FQNEAQ in the germline V gene (reference sequence). V gave up 8 bases and J gave up 8 bases, with 18 bases separating them. The CDR3 DNA sequence: TGTGCCAGCCGCGATGGGGGGGCAGGAGAAAAACTGTTTTTT. It codes for CASRDGGAGEKLFF.

The J gene is TRBJ2-2, the V gene TRBV20-1; the D is unclear. V lost 0 bases and J 1 base, leaving 6 bases between the germline ends. Germline assignment: CDR1 DFQATT and CDR2 SNEGSKA (reference sequence). The CDR3 has 14 amino acids. CDR3 sequence (DNA): TGCAGTGCTAGAGATAAGGGGAACACCGGGGAGCTGTTTTTT. This encodes CSARDKGNTGELFF.

The sample holds a few counts of this clonotype. This chain connects TRBV4-1 to TRBJ2-3; D is uncertain. In germline, CDR1 is MGHRA, CDR2 YSYEKL. V lost 0 bases and J 0 bases, leaving 10 bases between the germline ends. This CDR3 spans 16 amino acids. The CDR3 sequence: CASSQEAIPSTDTQYF. CDR3 nucleotides: TGCGCCAGCAGCCAAGAAGCCATCCCTAGCACAGATACGCAGTATTTT.

V is TRBV7-6 and J is TRBJ1-6; tentative D call: TRBD1 (5 bases). The CDR3 is made up of 15 amino acids. The V end was cut by 5 bases, the J end by 10 bases, with 18 bases between. Germline loops: CDR1 SGHVS, CDR2 FNYEAQ. The CDR3 is CASSPGWGSGSPLHF. CDR3 DNA: TGTGCCAGCAGCCCAGGGTGGGGCAGTGGATCACCCCTCCACTTT.

This clonotype was observed a few times. This rearrangement joins TRBV28 to TRBJ2-7; the D gene is possibly TRBD1 (6 bases). CDR3 size: 14 residues. The V end lost 6 bases, the J end lost 1 base, and 13 bases lay between the germline ends. Germline assignment: CDR1 MDHEN and CDR2 SYDVKM. The CDR3 loop reads CASSPGQTSYEQYV. CDR3 in DNA: TGTGCCAGCAGCCCTGGACAGACATCCTACGAGCAGTACGTC.

The J gene is TRBJ2-1, the V gene TRBV5-1, with D possibly called TRBD1 or TRBD2 (6 bases each). Trimming left V 0 bases short and J 4 bases short, with 17 bases between. The CDR3 contains 17 residues. Germline CDR1 SGHRS, CDR2 YFSETQ. In DNA, the CDR3 is TGCGCCAGCAGCTTGGATCGAGTGGGGGGCGCATACAATGAGCAGTTCTTC. Translation gives CASSLDRVGGAYNEQFF.

With respect to this clonotype: A read error may produce the germline difference seen at one junction end. This chain links TRBV7-9 with TRBJ1-5, with D possibly being TRBD1 (5 bases). Germline lookup yields CDR1 SEHNR and CDR2 FQNEAQ (reference sequence). The CDR3 totals 17 residues. The CDR3 is CASSVASEGGGNQPQHF. The CDR3 DNA reads TGTGCCAGCAGCGTAGCGAGTGAGGGAGGGGGCAATCAGCCCCAGCATTTT.

The genes are TRBV6-5 and TRBJ2-7; 9 bases map to TRBD1. CDR1 and CDR2 from the germline V gene are MNHEY and SVGAGI. Losses at the gene ends were 2 bases for V and 0 bases for J; bases not matched to a gene: 8. This CDR3 contains 17 residues. CDR3 amino acids: CASSYPRTGVISYEQYV. CDR3 nucleotide sequence: TGTGCCAGCAGTTACCCCCGGACAGGGGTCATCTCCTACGAGCAGTACGTC.

The V call is TRBV19, the J call TRBJ2-1; the D is unclear. In germline, CDR1 is LNHDA, CDR2 SQIVND (reference sequence). Deletions cut 6 bases from V and 9 bases from J, with 15 bases between. The CDR3 is 13 residues long. CDR3 nucleotide sequence: TGTGCCAGTAGCCGCTCGGGCCGCCCTGAGCAGTTCTTC. It yields the protein CASSRSGRPEQFF.

The chain employs TRBV7-9 and TRBJ2-5; D is unresolved. Deletions cut 1 base from V and 0 bases from J, with 6 bases between. The CDR3 is 14 residues long. The V gene's germline CDR1 is SEHNR and CDR2 FQNEAQ (reference sequence). This CDR3 reads CASSLGSYQETQYF. CDR3 DNA: TGTGCCAGCAGCTTAGGTTCGTACCAAGAGACCCAGTACTTC.

This sequence joins TRBV12-3 or TRBV12-4 and TRBJ1-2; 10 bases line up with TRBD1. V gave up 8 bases and J gave up 3 bases; unmatched junction bases: 12. This CDR3 is 16 amino acids long. The CDR3 DNA follows: TGTGCCAGCTGGGGCTTCAGACAGGGGGCTGACTATGGCTACACCTTC. This codes for CASWGFRQGADYGYTF.

This chain joins TRBV19 and TRBJ1-2; 7 bases are shared with TRBD1. The junction had 12 bases not matched to a gene; V was cut back by 5 bases and J by 6 bases. The germline V gene encodes CDR1 LNHDA and CDR2 SQIVND (reference sequence). The CDR3 extends over 15 amino acids. The chain's CDR3 is CASSLRSRQGDGYTF. The DNA for the CDR3 is TGTGCCAGTAGTCTCCGTTCGAGACAGGGAGATGGCTACACCTTC.

Here the CDR3 DNA reads TGTGCCAGCAGTTTATTCTGGGGTGCAAATTACAATGAGCAGTTCTTC. This encodes CASSLFWGANYNEQFF. This sequence joins TRBV27 and TRBJ2-1; D not certain. CDR1 and CDR2 from the germline V gene are MNHEY and SMNVEV (reference sequence). The length of the CDR3 is 16 residues. Trimming left V 1 base short and J 4 bases short, with 14 bases between.

Ten or more counts support this clonotype. The rearrangement links TRBV7-2 to TRBJ2-1; no definite D call. V was pared by 1 base and J by 9 bases, with 10 bases between. The CDR3 is 13 amino acids. CDR1 and CDR2 from the germline V gene are SGHTA and FQGNSA. The CDR3 coding sequence is TGTGCCAGCAGCTTAGGTCCCGCTGCTGAGCAGTTCTTC. Its translation is CASSLGPAAEQFF.

Ten or more counts support this clonotype. V usage is TRBV7-6 and J usage is TRBJ2-5, with 8 nucleotides matching TRBD1. This CDR3 region has 17 residues. V gave up 3 bases and J gave up 4 bases; unmatched junction bases: 13. Germline values: CDR1 SGHVS, CDR2 FNYEAQ. The CDR3 DNA reads as TGTGCCAGCAGCTTCTTTTTCCCGGGACAGGCCGGAGAGACCCAGTACTTC. Translating gives CASSFFFPGQAGETQYF.

This clonotype was seen at least ten times. The V and J genes are TRBV7-8 and TRBJ1-1; D is perhaps TRBD1 (6 bases). The V gene's germline CDR1 is SGHVS and CDR2 FQNEAQ. The V end lost 5 bases, the J end lost 1 base, and 8 bases lay between the germline ends. This CDR3 contains 13 residues. The CDR3 DNA is TGTGCCAGCAGCACAGGGCGGAACACTGAAGCTTTCTTT. Protein: CASSTGRNTEAFF.

The V call is TRBV6-2 or TRBV6-3, the J call TRBJ2-2; the D gene is possibly TRBD1 (6 bases). Germline loops: CDR1 MNHEY, CDR2 SVGEGT. This CDR3 region has 14 residues. V lost 5 bases to trimming and J lost 5 bases, with 12 bases between them. CDR3 loop: CASSPRGPTGELFF. The CDR3, as DNA: TGTGCCAGCAGTCCCAGGGGACCTACCGGGGAGCTGTTTTTT.

This clonotype was counted at least ten times. The germline gene is not matched at one end of the junction; a read error may be the cause. V usage is TRBV7-6 and J usage is TRBJ2-2; D unresolved. Germline V gene data show CDR1 as SGHVS and CDR2 as FNYEAQ. CDR3 length: 15 amino acids. The CDR3 here is CASSLGPYGTGELFF. The CDR3 coding sequence is TGTGCCAGCAGCTTAGGCCCCTATGGCACCGGAGAGCTGTTTTTT.

The table lists this clonotype with many counts. The chain is built from TRBV7-9 and TRBJ1-2, with D possibly being TRBD1 (5 bases). This CDR3 spans 15 amino acids. Trimming cost V 1 base and J 8 bases, with 17 bases left between them. Looked up from germline, CDR1 is SEHNR and CDR2 is FQNEAQ (reference sequence). The CDR3 DNA is TGTGCCAGCAGCTTAGTTGGGGACCTCAAAGAGGGCTACACCTTC. Protein product: CASSLVGDLKEGYTF.

This sequence joins TRBV7-9 and TRBJ2-3; TRBD2 agrees at 7 bases. The CDR3 extends over 15 amino acids. Germline V CDR1 and CDR2: SEHNR, FQNEAQ (reference sequence). With 7 bases clipped from V and 1 base from J, the junction kept 8 bases outside the gene matches. CDR3 protein: CASTQASGGTDTQYF. CDR3 nucleotide sequence: TGTGCCAGCACCCAGGCTAGCGGTGGCACAGATACGCAGTATTTT.

V and J are TRBV19 and TRBJ1-1; 10 nucleotides align to TRBD1. The CDR3 runs 14 residues. Germline CDR1 LNHDA, CDR2 SQIVND (reference sequence). J lost 4 bases, V lost 6 bases, and 5 bases had no gene match. The CDR3, as DNA: TGTGCCAGTAGACGACAGGGGGCGCGCACTGAAGCTTTCTTT. Encoded protein: CASRRQGARTEAFF.